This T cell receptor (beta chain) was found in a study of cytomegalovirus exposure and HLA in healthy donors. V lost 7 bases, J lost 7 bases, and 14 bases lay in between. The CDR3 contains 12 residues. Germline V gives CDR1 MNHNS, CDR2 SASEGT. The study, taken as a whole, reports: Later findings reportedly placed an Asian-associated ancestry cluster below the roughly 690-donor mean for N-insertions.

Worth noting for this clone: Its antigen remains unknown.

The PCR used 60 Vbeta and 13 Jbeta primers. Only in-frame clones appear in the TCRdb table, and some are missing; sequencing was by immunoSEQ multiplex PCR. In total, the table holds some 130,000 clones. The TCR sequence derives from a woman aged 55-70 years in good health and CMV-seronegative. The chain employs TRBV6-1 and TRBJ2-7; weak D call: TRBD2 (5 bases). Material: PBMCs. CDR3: CASIRGLREQYF. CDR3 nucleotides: TGTGCCAGCATTCGGGGTTTGCGAGAGCAGTACTTC.